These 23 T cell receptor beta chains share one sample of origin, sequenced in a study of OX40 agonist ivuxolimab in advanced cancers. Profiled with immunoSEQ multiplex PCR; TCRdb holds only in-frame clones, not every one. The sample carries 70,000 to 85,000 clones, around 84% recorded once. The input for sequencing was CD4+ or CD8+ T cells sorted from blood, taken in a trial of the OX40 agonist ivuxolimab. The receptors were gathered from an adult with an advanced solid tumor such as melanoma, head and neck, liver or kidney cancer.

In DNA, the CDR3 is TGTGCCAGCTCACCGAGCTCAGCGGGACACCATGGAGAGACCCAGTACTTC. It codes for CASSPSSAGHHGETQYF. The V and J genes are TRBV18 and TRBJ2-5, with D tentatively TRBD2 (7 bases). The CDR3 totals 17 residues. Germline lookup yields CDR1 KGHSH and CDR2 LQKENI. Trimming stripped 3 bases from V and 4 bases from J, with 21 bases between.

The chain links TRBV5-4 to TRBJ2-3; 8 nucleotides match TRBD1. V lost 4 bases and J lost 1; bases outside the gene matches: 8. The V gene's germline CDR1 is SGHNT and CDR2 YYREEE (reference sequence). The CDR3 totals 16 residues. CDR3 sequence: CASSRTGKGGTDTQYF. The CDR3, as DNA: TGTGCCAGCAGCCGGACAGGGAAGGGGGGCACAGATACGCAGTATTTT.

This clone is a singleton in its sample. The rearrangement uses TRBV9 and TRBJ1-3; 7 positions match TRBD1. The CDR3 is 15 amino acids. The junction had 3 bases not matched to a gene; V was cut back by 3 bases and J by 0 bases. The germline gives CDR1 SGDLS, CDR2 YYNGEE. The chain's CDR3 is CASSGGDSSGNTIYF. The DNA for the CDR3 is TGTGCCAGCAGCGGAGGGGACAGCTCTGGAAACACCATATATTTT.

CDR3 region: CASSPPTGGTGELFF. The CDR3 DNA reads TGTGCCAGCTCACCACCTACAGGGGGCACCGGGGAGCTGTTTTTT. The chain uses TRBV18 and TRBJ2-2; 8 bases are shared with TRBD1. J was trimmed by 4 bases and V by 0 bases; bases with no gene match: 1. This CDR3 is 15 amino acids long. CDR1 and CDR2 (germline): KGHSH, LQKENI.

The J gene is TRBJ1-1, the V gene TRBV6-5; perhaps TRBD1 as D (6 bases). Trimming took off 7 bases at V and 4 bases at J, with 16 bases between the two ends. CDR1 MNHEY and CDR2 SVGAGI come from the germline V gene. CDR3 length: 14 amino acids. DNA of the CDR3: TGTGCCAGCACCCTAGGGGGGGTAACCACTGAAGCTTTCTTT. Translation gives CASTLGGVTTEAFF.

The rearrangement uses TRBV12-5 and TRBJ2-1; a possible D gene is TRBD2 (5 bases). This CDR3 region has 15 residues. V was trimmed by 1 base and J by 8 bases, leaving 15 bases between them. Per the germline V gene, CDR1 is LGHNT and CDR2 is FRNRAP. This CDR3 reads CASGLDNRLFDEQFF. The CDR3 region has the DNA TGTGCTAGTGGTTTGGACAACCGACTATTCGATGAGCAGTTCTTC.

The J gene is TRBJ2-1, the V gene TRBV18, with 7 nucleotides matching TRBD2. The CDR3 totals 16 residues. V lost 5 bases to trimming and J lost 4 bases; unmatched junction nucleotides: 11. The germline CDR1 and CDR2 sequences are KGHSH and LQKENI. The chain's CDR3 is CASSGGVGGGYNEQFF. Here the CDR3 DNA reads TGTGCCAGCTCAGGGGGAGTCGGCGGGGGATACAATGAGCAGTTCTTC.

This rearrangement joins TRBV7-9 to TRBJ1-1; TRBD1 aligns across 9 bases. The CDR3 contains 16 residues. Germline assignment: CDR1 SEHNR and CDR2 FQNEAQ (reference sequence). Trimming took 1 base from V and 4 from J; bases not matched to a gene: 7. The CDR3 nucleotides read TGTGCCAGCAGCTTAGAGTTAGGACAGGGGAGCACTGAAGCTTTCTTT. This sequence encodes CASSLELGQGSTEAFF.

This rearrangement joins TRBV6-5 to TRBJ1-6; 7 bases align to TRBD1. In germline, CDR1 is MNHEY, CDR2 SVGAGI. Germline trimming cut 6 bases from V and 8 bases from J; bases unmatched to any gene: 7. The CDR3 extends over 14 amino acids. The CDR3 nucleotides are TGTGCCAGCAGGAACAGGGGTTGGGATTCACCCCTCCACTTT. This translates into CASRNRGWDSPLHF.

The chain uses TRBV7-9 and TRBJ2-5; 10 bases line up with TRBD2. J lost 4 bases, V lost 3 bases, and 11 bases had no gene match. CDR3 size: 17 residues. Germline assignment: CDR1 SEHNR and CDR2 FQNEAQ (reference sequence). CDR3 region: CASSLGLAPGEVETQYF. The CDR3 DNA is TGTGCCAGCAGCTTGGGACTAGCGCCGGGGGAGGTAGAGACCCAGTACTTC.

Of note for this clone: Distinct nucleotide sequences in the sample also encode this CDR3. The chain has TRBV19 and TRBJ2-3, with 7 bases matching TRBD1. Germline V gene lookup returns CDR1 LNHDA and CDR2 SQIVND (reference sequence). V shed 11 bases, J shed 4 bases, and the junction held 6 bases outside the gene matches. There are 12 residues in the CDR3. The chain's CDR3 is CASTRGSDTQYF. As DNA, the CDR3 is TGTGCCTCTACCAGGGGGTCAGATACGCAGTATTTT.

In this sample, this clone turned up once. CDR3 DNA sequence: TGTGCCAGCAGTGAACTCGGACTAGCGGGGGGGCAAGAGACCCAGTACTTC. As protein: CASSELGLAGGQETQYF. This chain joins TRBV2 and TRBJ2-5; TRBD2 matches 15 bases. V lost 2 bases and J lost 2; bases outside the gene matches: 3. This CDR3 is built from 17 residues. CDR1 is SNHLY and CDR2 is FYNNEI in the germline V gene.

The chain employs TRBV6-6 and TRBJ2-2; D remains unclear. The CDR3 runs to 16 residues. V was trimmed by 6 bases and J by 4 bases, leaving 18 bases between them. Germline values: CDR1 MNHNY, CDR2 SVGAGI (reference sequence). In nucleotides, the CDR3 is TGTGCCAGCAGAGATGAGCAGCTGGAGTTCACCGGGGAGCTGTTTTTT. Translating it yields CASRDEQLEFTGELFF.

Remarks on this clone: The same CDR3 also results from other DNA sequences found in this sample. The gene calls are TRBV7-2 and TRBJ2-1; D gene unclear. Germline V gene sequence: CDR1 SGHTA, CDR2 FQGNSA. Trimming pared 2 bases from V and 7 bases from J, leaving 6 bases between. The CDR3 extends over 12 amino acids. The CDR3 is CASSLITNEQFF. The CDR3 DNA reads TGTGCCAGCAGCTTAATCACGAATGAGCAGTTCTTC.

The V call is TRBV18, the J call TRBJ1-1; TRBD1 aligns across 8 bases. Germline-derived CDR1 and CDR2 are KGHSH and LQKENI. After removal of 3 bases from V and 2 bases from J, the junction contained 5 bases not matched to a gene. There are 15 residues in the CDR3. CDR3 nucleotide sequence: TGTGCCAGCTCACCCCGACAGGGGAGCAACACTGAAGCTTTCTTT. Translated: CASSPRQGSNTEAFF.

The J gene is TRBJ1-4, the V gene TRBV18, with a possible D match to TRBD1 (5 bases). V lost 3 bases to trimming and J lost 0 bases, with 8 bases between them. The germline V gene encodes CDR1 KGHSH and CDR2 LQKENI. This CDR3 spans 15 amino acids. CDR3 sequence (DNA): TGTGCCAGCTCACCCTGGGGGGCAACTAATGAAAAACTGTTTTTT. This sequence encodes CASSPWGATNEKLFF.

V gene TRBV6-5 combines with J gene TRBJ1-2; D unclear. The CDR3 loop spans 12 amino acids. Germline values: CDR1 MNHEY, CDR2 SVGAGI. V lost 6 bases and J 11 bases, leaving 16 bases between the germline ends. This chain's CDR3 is CASSQGPSDYTF. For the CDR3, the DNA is TGTGCCAGCAGCCAAGGTCCCTCGGATTACACCTTC.

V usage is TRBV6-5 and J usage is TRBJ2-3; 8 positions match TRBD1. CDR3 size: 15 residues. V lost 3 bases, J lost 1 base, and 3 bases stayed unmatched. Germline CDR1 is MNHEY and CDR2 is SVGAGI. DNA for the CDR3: TGTGCCAGCAGTTATGCGGGACAGGGCACAGATACGCAGTATTTT. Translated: CASSYAGQGTDTQYF.

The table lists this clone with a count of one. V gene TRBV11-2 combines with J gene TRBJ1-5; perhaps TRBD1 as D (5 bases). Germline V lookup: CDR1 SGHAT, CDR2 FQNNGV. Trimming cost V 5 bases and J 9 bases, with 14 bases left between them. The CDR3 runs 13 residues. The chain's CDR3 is CASSRDPQSPQHF. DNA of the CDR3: TGTGCCAGCAGCCGGGACCCCCAGTCGCCCCAGCATTTT.

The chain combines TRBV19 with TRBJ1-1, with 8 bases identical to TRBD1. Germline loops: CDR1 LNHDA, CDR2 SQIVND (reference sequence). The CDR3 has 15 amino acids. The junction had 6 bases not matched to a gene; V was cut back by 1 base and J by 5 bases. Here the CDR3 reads CASSIGRDRGTEAFF. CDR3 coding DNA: TGTGCCAGTAGTATAGGCCGCGACAGGGGTACTGAAGCTTTCTTT.

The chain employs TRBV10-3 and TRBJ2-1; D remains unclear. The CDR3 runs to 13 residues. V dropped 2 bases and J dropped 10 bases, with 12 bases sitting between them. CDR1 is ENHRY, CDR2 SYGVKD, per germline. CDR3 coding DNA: TGTGCCATCAGTGAGATTCCCACTATGGAGCAGTTCTTC. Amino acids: CAISEIPTMEQFF.

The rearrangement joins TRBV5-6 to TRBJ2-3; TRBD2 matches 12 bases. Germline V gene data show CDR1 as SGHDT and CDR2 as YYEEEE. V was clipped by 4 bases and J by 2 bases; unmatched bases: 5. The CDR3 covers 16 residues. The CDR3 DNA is TGTGCCAGCAGCCCGGGGACTAGCGGGTACACAGATACGCAGTATTTT. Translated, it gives CASSPGTSGYTDTQYF.

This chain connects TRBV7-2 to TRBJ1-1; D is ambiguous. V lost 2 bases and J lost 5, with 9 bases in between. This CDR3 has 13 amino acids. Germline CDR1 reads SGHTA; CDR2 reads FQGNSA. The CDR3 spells CASSLKQNTEAFF. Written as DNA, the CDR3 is TGTGCCAGCAGCTTAAAACAGAATACTGAAGCTTTCTTT.